Listed here are 15 T cell receptor beta chains from one sample, sequenced in a study of CD8+ T cells in alopecia areata. TCR sequencing used cDNA made by reverse transcription of extracted RNA. TCRdb's copy holds only in-frame clones and misses some; the assay was immunoSEQ multiplex PCR. The data show 100,000 to 150,000 clones, around three fifths seen once. The input for sequencing was CD4+ T cells sorted from blood, taken at week 0. All receptors come from a human donor with alopecia areata.

The sample holds a few counts of this clone. This sequence joins TRBV9 and TRBJ2-3; 8 bases are shared with TRBD2. V trimming: 6 bases; J trimming: 5 bases; junction bases outside the gene matches: 8. The germline V gene has CDR1 SGDLS and CDR2 YYNGEE. The length of the CDR3 is 14 residues. The CDR3 DNA follows: TGTGCCAGCACCCGGGAGGGCGGAAGAGATACGCAGTATTTT. It specifies CASTREGGRDTQYF.

This clone was recorded a few times. This rearrangement joins TRBV6-5 to TRBJ2-7; D not resolved. V lost 6 bases and J 3 bases, leaving 12 bases between the germline ends. From germline, CDR1 is MNHEY and CDR2 SVGAGI. The CDR3 consists of 13 residues. The CDR3 protein is CASRRNSYYEQYF. The CDR3 DNA sequence: TGTGCCAGCAGGAGAAACAGTTACTACGAGCAGTACTTC.

This chain joins TRBV4-2 and TRBJ1-5; perhaps TRBD1 as D (5 bases). CDR3 length: 16 residues. Germline values: CDR1 LGHNA, CDR2 YNFKEQ. The ends were cut back, 1 base at V and 0 bases at J, with 10 bases in the middle. This CDR3 reads CASSQADTYSNQPQHF. DNA for the CDR3: TGTGCCAGCAGCCAAGCGGACACTTATAGCAATCAGCCCCAGCATTTT.

The V and J genes are TRBV7-9 and TRBJ2-7; TRBD1 matches at 7 bases. V shed 5 bases, J shed 5 bases, and the junction held 9 bases outside the gene matches. This CDR3 has 14 amino acids. The germline gives CDR1 SEHNR, CDR2 FQNEAQ (reference sequence). The CDR3 bases are TGTGCCAGCAGCCATAAAACAGGGGACGACGAGCAGTACTTC. Its protein is CASSHKTGDDEQYF.

This clone was seen only a few times. The chain links TRBV29-1 to TRBJ1-5; 7 nucleotides match TRBD1. Per the germline V gene, CDR1 is SQVTM and CDR2 is ANQGSEA. This CDR3 spans 13 amino acids. V lost 5 bases to trimming and J lost 7 bases; unmatched junction nucleotides: 8. CDR3 protein: CSVQTGVGQPQHF. The CDR3 region has the DNA TGCAGCGTTCAAACAGGGGTAGGACAGCCCCAGCATTTT.

The V and J genes are TRBV5-1 and TRBJ1-5; 8 nucleotides match TRBD1. The V and J ends lost 0 bases and 6 bases, in that order; junction bases with no gene match: 5. The CDR3 length is 15 residues. CDR1 is SGHRS, CDR2 YFSETQ, per germline. The CDR3 coding sequence is TGCGCCAGCAGCTTGGGACAGGGGATGGGTCAGCCCCAGCATTTT. Its protein is CASSLGQGMGQPQHF.

The sample holds a few counts of this clone. The rearrangement uses TRBV4-1 and TRBJ2-3; 10 bases map to TRBD1. The CDR3 is 16 amino acids. The V and J ends lost 4 bases and 4 bases, in that order; junction bases with no gene match: 8. Germline CDR1 reads MGHRA; CDR2 reads YSYEKL. The CDR3 nucleotides are TGCGCCAGCAGCCCCCACTTCGGACAGGGGGCAGATACGCAGTATTTT. Translating gives CASSPHFGQGADTQYF.

This clone showed up just a few times. CDR3 sequence (DNA): TGTGCCAGCAGTGATAGGGGGGACAAGGGCTACACCTTC. This sequence encodes CASSDRGDKGYTF. This chain uses TRBV2 with TRBJ1-2; D may be TRBD1 (6 bases). This CDR3 is 13 amino acids long. Germline loops: CDR1 SNHLY, CDR2 FYNNEI. Trimming took 3 bases from V and 8 from J, leaving 13 bases between them.

In its sample, this clone was seen once. CDR3 residues: CASSSKPDQPQHF. DNA for the CDR3: TGTGCCAGCAGCTCCAAGCCTGATCAGCCCCAGCATTTT. The rearrangement links TRBV7-2 to TRBJ1-5, with D unclear. CDR1 and CDR2 from the germline V gene are SGHTA and FQGNSA. The CDR3 extends over 13 amino acids. V was cut by 4 bases and J by 5 bases, with 9 bases left in between.

This chain connects TRBV6-6 to TRBJ1-2; 10 bases agree with TRBD1. The CDR3 consists of 13 residues. Germline V gene sequence: CDR1 MNHNY, CDR2 SVGAGI (reference sequence). The V segment lost 0 bases and the J segment 8 bases; nucleotides outside the gene matches: 0. CDR3 residues: CASSYSTGGGYTF. In DNA, the CDR3 is TGTGCCAGCAGTTACTCGACAGGGGGCGGCTACACCTTC.

This clone was found a few times. The CDR3 protein is CASSLPGLGQETQYF. CDR3 bases: TGCGCCAGCAGCTTGCCGGGACTAGGCCAAGAGACCCAGTACTTC. This chain connects TRBV5-1 to TRBJ2-5; 8 bases align to TRBD2. CDR1 is SGHRS, CDR2 YFSETQ, per germline. With V trimmed by 1 base and J by 1 base, 3 bases remained unmatched. The length of the CDR3 is 15 residues.

The rearrangement joins TRBV7-7 to TRBJ2-7; D remains unclear. The V and J ends lost 4 bases and 1 base respectively, with 14 bases between them. Germline V gives CDR1 SSHAT, CDR2 FNYEAQ (reference sequence). The CDR3 is 15 amino acids. For the CDR3, the DNA is TGTGCCAGCAGCTATGCCGACGGATTATCCTACGAGCAGTACTTC. This codes for CASSYADGLSYEQYF.

The chain has TRBV30 and TRBJ1-2; D gene uncertain. Trimming pared 5 bases from V and 8 bases from J, leaving 15 bases between. Looked up from germline, CDR1 is GTSNPN and CDR2 is SVGIG (reference sequence). The CDR3 loop spans 12 amino acids. The CDR3 loop reads CAWAEDGLGYTF. CDR3 DNA sequence: TGTGCCTGGGCAGAGGACGGACTCGGCTACACCTTC.

The chain combines TRBV23-1 with TRBJ2-5; no firm D call. TRBV23-1 falls under the ORF class, with uncertain function. Between the trimmed V and J ends, which lost 8 bases and 5 bases, there was a span of 18 bases. The CDR3 consists of 14 residues. CDR3 coding DNA: TGCGCCAGCTACCATTATAAGGTCGGGGAGACCCAGTACTTC. Protein sequence: CASYHYKVGETQYF.

The genes are TRBV7-3 and TRBJ2-3; tentative D call: TRBD2 (6 bases). The CDR3 spans 16 residues. The germline V gene has CDR1 SGHTA and CDR2 FQGTGA. Deletions cut 2 bases from V and 6 bases from J, with 18 bases between. For the CDR3, the DNA is TGTGCCAGCAGCTTAGGCCGGGGGACGGGCCTGGATACGCAGTATTTT. Encoded protein: CASSLGRGTGLDTQYF.